A single sample is the source of the 28 T cell receptor beta chains below, sequenced in a study of post-analysis software for immune sequencing data. Unique molecular identifiers had been added to the TCR beta cDNA libraries. Each CDR3 protein gets one entry after TCRdb re-called the PCR reads with MiXCR. The sample includes hundreds of thousands of distinct CDR3 sequences, 30% of them seen just once. Whole-study findings and limits: TRBV5-6, TRBV5-1 and TRBV20-1 were among a handful of TRBV segments more frequent in patients than controls.

Antigens of these TCRs are unknown. The sequenced sample consisted of blood. These receptors all come from a girl aged 5-17 years with multiple sclerosis.

This clonotype was counted only a few times. CDR3 coding DNA: TGTGCCAGCAGCTTCGAGGCCTTGGAGACCCAGTACTTC. Amino acids: CASSFEALETQYF. This chain uses TRBV5-5 with TRBJ2-5, with unresolved D. V was trimmed by 2 bases and J by 5 bases, leaving 10 bases between them. The germline V gene encodes CDR1 SGHKS and CDR2 YYEKEE (reference sequence). CDR3 length: 13 amino acids. Combining the CDR3 with reference TRBV5-5 and TRBJ2-5 gives the whole variable domain DAGVTQSPTHLIKTRGQQVTLRCSPISGHKSVSWYQQVLGQGPQFIFQYYEKEERGRGNFPDRFSARQFPNYSSELNVNALLLGDSALYLCASSFEALETQYFGPGTRLLVL.

This clonotype appeared a few times. The chain recombines TRBV20-1 with TRBJ2-5; no reliable D call. Germline CDR1 and CDR2: DFQATT and SNEGSKA (reference sequence). Trimming removed 2 bases at V and 5 bases at J, with 9 bases between. CDR3 length: 12 amino acids. Here the CDR3 reads CSARSFRETQYF. Here the CDR3 DNA reads TGCAGTGCTAGAAGTTTTCGGGAGACCCAGTACTTC.

This clonotype was observed a handful of times. This chain joins TRBV27 and TRBJ2-4, with no clear D. The J call may be mistaken, given a closer DNA end match to TRBJ2-7. CDR3 length: 9 residues. Germline lookup yields CDR1 MNHEY and CDR2 SMNVEV (reference sequence). CDR3 DNA sequence: TGTGCCAGCCTCGACGAGCAGTACTTC. Protein product: CASLDEQYF.

The CDR3 region is CASSHKGGQGARGTEAFF. The CDR3 region has the DNA TGTGCCAGCAGTCACAAGGGAGGACAGGGGGCTCGGGGCACTGAAGCTTTCTTT. The chain is built from TRBV9 and TRBJ1-1; 11 nucleotides match TRBD1. Looked up from germline, CDR1 is SGDLS and CDR2 is YYNGEE. The junction had 16 bases not matched to a gene; V was cut back by 5 bases and J by 4 bases. The CDR3 totals 18 residues.

This clonotype appeared a few times. The junction differs from germline at one of its ends, possibly a read error. V and J are TRBV10-3 and TRBJ2-3, with D perhaps matching TRBD1 (5 bases). Germline loops: CDR1 ENHRY, CDR2 SYGVKD. This CDR3 contains 13 residues. The CDR3 sequence is CAIRDPGADTQSF. Here the CDR3 DNA reads TGTGCCATCAGGGACCCTGGGGCAGATACGCAGTCTTTT.

The chain combines TRBV29-1 with TRBJ1-1; possible D gene TRBD1, 6 bases. Per germline, CDR1 SQVTM and CDR2 ANQGSEA. Trimming shortened V by 0 bases and J by 0 bases, and 8 bases separated the two germline ends. The CDR3 runs to 14 residues. CDR3 loop: CSVEEGGLNTEAFF. In DNA, the CDR3 is TGCAGCGTTGAAGAGGGGGGGCTGAACACTGAAGCTTTCTTT. The variable domain in full, completed from reference TRBV29-1 and TRBJ1-1, reads SAVISQKPSRDICQRGTSLTIQCQVDSQVTMMFWYRQQPGQSLTLIATANQGSEATYESGFVIDKFPISRPNLTFSTLTVSNMSPEDSSIYLCSVEEGGLNTEAFFGQGTRLTVV.

This rearrangement joins TRBV5-1 to TRBJ2-1, with 13 bases aligning to TRBD2. Per the germline V gene, CDR1 is SGHRS and CDR2 is YFSETQ. The CDR3 runs 14 residues. With V trimmed by 7 bases and J by 8 bases, 6 bases remained unmatched. CDR3 in DNA: TGCGCCAGCGGATGGACTAGCGGGAGCGATGAGCAGTTCTTC. This sequence encodes CASGWTSGSDEQFF.

On this clonotype itself: This may stem from a read error, because a much larger clone lies one nucleotide away. The chain recombines TRBV29-1 with TRBJ2-7; D remains ambiguous. The CDR3 covers 13 residues. Trimming took off 4 bases at V and 0 bases at J, with 10 bases between the two ends. Per the germline V gene, CDR1 is SQVTM and CDR2 is ANQGSEA. The DNA of the CDR3 is TGCAGCGTTGCTGGCCAGGTCTCCTACGAGCAGTACTTC. Its protein is CSVAGQVSYEQYF.

Only a few counts were recorded for this clonotype. The genes are TRBV7-2 and TRBJ2-1; 11 nucleotides match TRBD1. Germline-derived CDR1 and CDR2 are SGHTA and FQGNSA. The CDR3 length is 15 residues. V gave up 3 bases and J gave up 9 bases; unmatched junction bases: 7. The CDR3, as DNA: TGTGCCAGCAGCTTTTCGGGACAGGGGGGTACTGAGCAGTTCTTC. It is translated as CASSFSGQGGTEQFF.

This chain uses TRBV12-3 or TRBV12-4 with TRBJ2-1; D perhaps matches TRBD1 (6 bases). The CDR3 contains 15 residues. V lost 7 bases, J lost 4 bases, and 17 bases lay in between. The CDR3 is CASTLETGGYNEQFF. As DNA, the CDR3 is TGTGCCAGCACTCTTGAGACAGGAGGTTACAATGAGCAGTTCTTC.

CDR3: CASSQAGGSTDTQYF. The CDR3, as DNA: TGTGCCAGCAGTCAAGCCGGGGGAAGCACAGATACGCAGTATTTT. The chain couples TRBV12-3 or TRBV12-4 to TRBJ2-3, with D tentatively TRBD2 (6 bases). The CDR3 consists of 15 residues. V shed 5 bases and J shed 0 bases, with 12 bases lying between them.

The rearrangement links TRBV6-6 to TRBJ1-2, with D possibly TRBD1 on 5 matching bases. CDR3 length: 13 amino acids. V was trimmed by 10 bases and J by 2 bases, leaving 14 bases between them. Germline CDR1 and CDR2: MNHNY and SVGAGI (reference sequence). In DNA form, the CDR3 reads TGTGCCAACATCCATGGGGGAAACTATGGCTACACCTTC. It translates to CANIHGGNYGYTF.

This clonotype showed up just a few times. The chain couples TRBV20-1 to TRBJ2-3, with 7 bases lining up with TRBD2. V lost 5 bases and J lost 3; bases outside the gene matches: 8. The germline CDR1 and CDR2 sequences are DFQATT and SNEGSKA (reference sequence). This CDR3 has 14 amino acids. CDR3 sequence (DNA): TGCAGTGCTCGAAGGCGGGGGTGGACAGATACGCAGTATTTT. It translates to CSARRRGWTDTQYF.

Turning to this clonotype: Germline and junction disagree at one end, which may indicate a read error. The chain joins TRBV5-1 to TRBJ1-2; possibly TRBD1 for D (6 bases). Germline assignment: CDR1 SGHRS and CDR2 YFSETQ. The CDR3 consists of 14 residues. As DNA, the CDR3 is TGCGCCAGCAGTCAGGACAGATCAAACTACGGCTACACCTTC. Its protein product is CASSQDRSNYGYTF.

The rearrangement links TRBV6-5 to TRBJ1-2; possibly TRBD1 for D (5 bases). Germline-derived CDR1 and CDR2 are MNHEY and SVGAGI. The germline V and J ends were trimmed by 11 bases and 7 bases, with 20 bases remaining between them. CDR3 length equals 13 residues. The CDR3 DNA reads TGTGCCGGACATAAGACAGCCCAGGGTGGCTACACCTTC. Protein sequence: CAGHKTAQGGYTF.

In its sample, this clonotype was seen many times. J is TRBJ2-7 and V is TRBV24-1; 8 nucleotides match TRBD2. The CDR3 contains 16 residues. Germline V lookup: CDR1 KGHDR, CDR2 SFDVKD. V lost 3 bases, J lost 6 bases, and 12 bases stayed unmatched. The CDR3 loop reads CATSDPRGTRQGEQYF. For the CDR3, the DNA is TGTGCCACCAGTGATCCGCGCGGGACTAGACAAGGCGAGCAGTACTTC.

This clonotype was picked up a small number of times. The J gene is TRBJ2-7, the V gene TRBV4-3; D unclear. CDR3 length: 15 amino acids. Trimming took off 0 bases at V and 2 bases at J, with 11 bases between the two ends. The germline V gene encodes CDR1 LGHNA and CDR2 YSLEER. CDR3 bases: TGCGCCAGCAGCCAAGATCATGGGCGAACCTACGAGCAGTACTTC. Translation: CASSQDHGRTYEQYF.

This clonotype has just a few counts. The chain employs TRBV6-2 or TRBV6-3 and TRBJ1-5; perhaps TRBD1 as D (6 bases). The ends were cut back, 4 bases at V and 2 bases at J, with 12 bases in the middle. Germline V lookup: CDR1 MNHEY, CDR2 SVGEGT. This CDR3 has 15 amino acids. The CDR3 loop is CASSSQGRRNQPQHF. CDR3 nucleotide sequence: TGTGCCAGCAGTTCACAGGGTCGGCGCAATCAGCCCCAGCATTTT.

This clonotype has just a few counts. J is TRBJ1-2 and V is TRBV20-1; tentative D call: TRBD1 (5 bases). V was shortened by 0 bases and J by 0 bases, with 11 bases between the two germline ends. The CDR3 length is 15 residues. Germline CDR1 reads DFQATT; CDR2 reads SNEGSKA (reference sequence). The CDR3 DNA sequence: TGCAGTGCTAGAGATTCCACGACAGCTAACTATGGCTACACCTTC. This codes for CSARDSTTANYGYTF.

The gene calls are TRBV7-8 and TRBJ1-6; 11 bases are a match to TRBD1. Germline CDR1 is SGHVS and CDR2 is FQNEAQ. The V gene end was trimmed by 5 bases and the J gene end by 8 bases; junction bases not matched to a gene: 11. The CDR3 spans 17 residues. The CDR3 is CASSRAFPGQGDSPLHF. The CDR3 DNA reads TGTGCCAGCAGCCGCGCCTTCCCGGGACAGGGGGATTCACCCCTCCACTTT.

This chain links TRBV19 with TRBJ1-2; D is unresolved. This CDR3 has 14 amino acids. Germline CDR1 is LNHDA and CDR2 is SQIVND (reference sequence). Between the trimmed V and J ends, which lost 6 bases and 4 bases, there was a span of 15 bases. The CDR3 loop is CASSTFPDPYGYTF. CDR3 coding DNA: TGTGCCAGTAGCACATTCCCGGACCCCTATGGCTACACCTTC.

The chain joins TRBV7-2 to TRBJ1-5; no reliable D call. V shed 2 bases and J shed 9 bases, with 17 bases lying between them. CDR1 and CDR2 (germline): SGHTA, FQGNSA. The CDR3 extends over 15 amino acids. The CDR3 DNA is TGTGCCAGCAGCTTAAATCATTTCTCGGGCCGGCCCCAGCATTTT. Translating it yields CASSLNHFSGRPQHF.

This clonotype was observed a handful of times. V gene TRBV6-6 combines with J gene TRBJ2-6; unclear D gene. The V and J ends lost 0 bases and 2 bases respectively, with 2 bases between them. Germline CDR1 is MNHNY and CDR2 is SVGAGI (reference sequence). The CDR3 extends over 14 amino acids. The CDR3 DNA sequence: TGTGCCAGCAGTTACTCTCCTGGGGCCAACGTCCTGACTTTC. This sequence encodes CASSYSPGANVLTF.

This clonotype has at least ten counts. V gene TRBV29-1 combines with J gene TRBJ2-5, with no clear D. V dropped 4 bases and J dropped 2 bases, with 20 bases sitting between them. Germline V lookup: CDR1 SQVTM, CDR2 ANQGSEA. CDR3 length: 16 residues. CDR3 in amino acids: CSVASLRTSDQETQYF. The DNA for the CDR3 is TGCAGCGTTGCGTCACTCCGGACCTCGGATCAAGAGACCCAGTACTTC.

J is TRBJ2-7 and V is TRBV20-1, with 8 bases identical to TRBD1. The CDR3 runs to 15 residues. Germline V gene lookup returns CDR1 DFQATT and CDR2 SNEGSKA (reference sequence). V was pared by 6 bases and J by 2 bases, with 12 bases of the junction left unmatched. The CDR3 loop reads CSARKPGTGPYEQYF. The CDR3, as DNA: TGCAGTGCACGGAAGCCCGGGACAGGACCCTACGAGCAGTACTTC.

This clonotype has more than one count but fewer than ten. The rearrangement links TRBV29-1 to TRBJ2-5, with 8 nucleotides matching TRBD1. The V segment lost 7 bases and the J segment 5 bases; nucleotides outside the gene matches: 15. CDR3 size: 15 residues. Germline V gene lookup returns CDR1 SQVTM and CDR2 ANQGSEA. The CDR3 bases are TGCAGCGCTACTGAATTACAGGGGGTGGGGGAGACCCAGTACTTC. Translation: CSATELQGVGETQYF. The entire variable domain, with the rest obtained from reference TRBV29-1 and TRBJ2-5, is as follows: SAVISQKPSRDICQRGTSLTIQCQVDSQVTMMFWYRQQPGQSLTLIATANQGSEATYESGFVIDKFPISRPNLTFSTLTVSNMSPEDSSIYLCSATELQGVGETQYFGPGTRLLVL.

This rearrangement joins TRBV4-1 to TRBJ2-1; perhaps TRBD1 as D (5 bases). Trimming shortened V by 1 base and J by 7 bases, and 14 bases separated the two germline ends. CDR3 length: 15 residues. Per the germline V gene, CDR1 is MGHRA and CDR2 is YSYEKL. The CDR3: CASSQGQRRPNEQFF. The CDR3 nucleotides are TGCGCCAGCAGCCAAGGACAGAGGAGACCTAATGAGCAGTTCTTC.

This clonotype was seen a few times. This sequence joins TRBV5-1 and TRBJ2-5, with 15 positions matching TRBD2. The CDR3 consists of 17 residues. The trim removed 4 bases at V and 4 bases at J, leaving 8 bases unmatched. CDR1 and CDR2 (germline): SGHRS, YFSETQ. The CDR3 DNA is TGCGCCAGCAGCCTTCGGACTAGCGGGGGGGCCGGAGAGACCCAGTACTTC. It is translated as CASSLRTSGGAGETQYF.